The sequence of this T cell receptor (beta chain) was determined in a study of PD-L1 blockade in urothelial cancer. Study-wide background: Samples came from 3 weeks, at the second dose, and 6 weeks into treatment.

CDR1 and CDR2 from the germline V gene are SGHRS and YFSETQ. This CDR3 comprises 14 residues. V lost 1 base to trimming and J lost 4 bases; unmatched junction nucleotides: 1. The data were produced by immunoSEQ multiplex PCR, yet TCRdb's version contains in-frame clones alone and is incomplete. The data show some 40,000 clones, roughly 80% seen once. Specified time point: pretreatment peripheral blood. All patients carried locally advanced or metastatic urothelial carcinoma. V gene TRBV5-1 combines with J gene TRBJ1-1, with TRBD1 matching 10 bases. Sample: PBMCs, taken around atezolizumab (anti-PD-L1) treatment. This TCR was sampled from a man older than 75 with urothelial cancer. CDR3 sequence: CASSLRQGATEAFF. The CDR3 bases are TGCGCCAGCAGCTTGAGACAGGGGGCCACTGAAGCTTTCTTT.